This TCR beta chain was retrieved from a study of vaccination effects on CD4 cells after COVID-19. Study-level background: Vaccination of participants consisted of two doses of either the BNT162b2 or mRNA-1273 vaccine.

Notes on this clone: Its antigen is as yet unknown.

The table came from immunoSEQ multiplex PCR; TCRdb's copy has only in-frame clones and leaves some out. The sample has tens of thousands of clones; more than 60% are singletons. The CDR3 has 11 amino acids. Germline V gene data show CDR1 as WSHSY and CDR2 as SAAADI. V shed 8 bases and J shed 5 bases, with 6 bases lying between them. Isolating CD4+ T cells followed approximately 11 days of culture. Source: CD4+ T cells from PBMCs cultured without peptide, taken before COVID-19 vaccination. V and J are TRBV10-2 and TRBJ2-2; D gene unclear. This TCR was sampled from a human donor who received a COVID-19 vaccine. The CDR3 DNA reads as TGCGCCAGCGAGTGGACCGGGGAGCTGTTTTTT. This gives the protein CASEWTGELFF.